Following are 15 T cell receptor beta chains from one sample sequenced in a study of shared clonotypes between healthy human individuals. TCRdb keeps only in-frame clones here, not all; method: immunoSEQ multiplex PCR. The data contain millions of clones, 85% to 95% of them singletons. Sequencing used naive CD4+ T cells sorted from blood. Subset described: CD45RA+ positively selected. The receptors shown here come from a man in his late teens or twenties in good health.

CDR3 nucleotide sequence: TGCGCCAGCAGCTTGGCCCGGACTAGCGGACTCTTCAATGAGCAGTTCTTC. It yields the protein CASSLARTSGLFNEQFF. The chain couples TRBV5-1 to TRBJ2-1; TRBD2 aligns across 10 bases. This CDR3 is 17 amino acids long. The J segment lost 6 bases and the V segment lost 0 bases, leaving 9 bases of the junction unmatched. CDR1 and CDR2 from the germline V gene are SGHRS and YFSETQ.

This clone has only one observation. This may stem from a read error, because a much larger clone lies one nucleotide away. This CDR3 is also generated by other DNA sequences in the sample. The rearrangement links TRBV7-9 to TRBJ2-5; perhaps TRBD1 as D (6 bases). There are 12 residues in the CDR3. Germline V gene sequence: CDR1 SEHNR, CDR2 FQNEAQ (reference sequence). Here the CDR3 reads CASRTGMETQYF. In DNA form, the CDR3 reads TGCGCCAGCCGAACAGGGATGGAGACCCAGTACTTC.

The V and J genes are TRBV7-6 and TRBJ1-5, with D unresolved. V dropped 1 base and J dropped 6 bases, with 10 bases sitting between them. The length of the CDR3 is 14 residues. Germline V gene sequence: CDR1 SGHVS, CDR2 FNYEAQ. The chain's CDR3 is CASSLGGAGQPQHF. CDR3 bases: TGTGCCAGCAGCTTAGGGGGAGCAGGTCAGCCCCAGCATTTT. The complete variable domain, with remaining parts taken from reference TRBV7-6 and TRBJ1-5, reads GAGVSQSPRYKVTKRGQDVALRCDPISGHVSLYWYRQALGQGPEFLTYFNYEAQQDKSGLPNDRFSAERPEGSISTLTIQRTEQRDSAMYRCASSLGGAGQPQHFGDGTRLSIL.

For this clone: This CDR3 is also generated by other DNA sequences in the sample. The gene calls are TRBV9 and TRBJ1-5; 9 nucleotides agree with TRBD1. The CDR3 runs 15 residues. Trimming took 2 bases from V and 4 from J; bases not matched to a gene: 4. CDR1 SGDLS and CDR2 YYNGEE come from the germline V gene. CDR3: CASSVGQGGNQPQHF. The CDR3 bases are TGTGCCAGCAGCGTGGGACAGGGAGGTAATCAGCCCCAGCATTTT.

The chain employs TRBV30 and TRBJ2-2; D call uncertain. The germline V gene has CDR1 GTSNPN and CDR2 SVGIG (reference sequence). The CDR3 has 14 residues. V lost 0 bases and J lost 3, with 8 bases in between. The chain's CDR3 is CAWSVQRYTGELFF. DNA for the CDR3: TGTGCCTGGAGTGTACAGCGATACACCGGGGAGCTGTTTTTT.

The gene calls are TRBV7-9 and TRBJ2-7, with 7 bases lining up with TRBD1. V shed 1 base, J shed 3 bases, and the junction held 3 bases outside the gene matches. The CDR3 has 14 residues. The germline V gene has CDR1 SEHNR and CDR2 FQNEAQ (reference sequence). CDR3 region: CASSLVSGGYEQYF. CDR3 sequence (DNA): TGTGCCAGCAGCTTAGTTTCAGGGGGCTACGAGCAGTACTTC.

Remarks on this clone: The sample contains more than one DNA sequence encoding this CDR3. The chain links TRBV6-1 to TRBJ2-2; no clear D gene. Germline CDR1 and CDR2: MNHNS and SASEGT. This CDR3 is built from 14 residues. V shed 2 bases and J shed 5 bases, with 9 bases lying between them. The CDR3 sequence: CASSEQGSTGELFF. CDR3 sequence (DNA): TGTGCCAGCAGTGAACAAGGCTCGACCGGGGAGCTGTTTTTT.

The CDR3 DNA follows: TGTGCCAGCAGCTCCCTGACAGGGGGCGTTTACGAGCAGTACTTC. Translated: CASSSLTGGVYEQYF. V gene TRBV7-2 combines with J gene TRBJ2-7; the match to TRBD1 covers 10 bases. The germline gives CDR1 SGHTA, CDR2 FQGNSA. CDR3 length: 15 residues. V lost 4 bases and J lost 4; bases outside the gene matches: 7.

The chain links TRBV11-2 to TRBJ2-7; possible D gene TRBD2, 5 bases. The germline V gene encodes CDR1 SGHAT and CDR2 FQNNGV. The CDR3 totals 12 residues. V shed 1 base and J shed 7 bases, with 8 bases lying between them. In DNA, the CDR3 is TGTGCCAGCAGCTTAGGGAGGCGGGAGCAGTACTTC. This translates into CASSLGRREQYF.

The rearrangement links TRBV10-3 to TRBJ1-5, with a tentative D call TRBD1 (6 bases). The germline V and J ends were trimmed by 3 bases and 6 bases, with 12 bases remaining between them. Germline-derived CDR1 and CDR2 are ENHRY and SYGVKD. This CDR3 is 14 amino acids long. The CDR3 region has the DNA TGTGCCATCAGTGAACCAGGGGAGGCTCAGCCCCAGCATTTT. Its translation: CAISEPGEAQPQHF.

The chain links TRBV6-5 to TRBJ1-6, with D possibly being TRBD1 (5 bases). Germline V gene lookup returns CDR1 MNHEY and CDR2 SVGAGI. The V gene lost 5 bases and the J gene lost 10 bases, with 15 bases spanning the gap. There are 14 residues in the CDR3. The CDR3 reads CASSQRREGSPLHF. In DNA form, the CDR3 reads TGTGCCAGCAGTCAACGCAGGGAAGGATCACCCCTCCACTTT.

For the CDR3, the DNA is TGTGCCAGCAGCTTTGGGCGGATGAACACTGAAGCTTTCTTT. Encoded protein: CASSFGRMNTEAFF. The genes are TRBV5-6 and TRBJ1-1; D is ambiguous. Germline CDR1 SGHDT, CDR2 YYEEEE. V lost 2 bases and J lost 0, with 8 bases in between. This CDR3 is 14 amino acids long.

CDR3 loop: CASSSLPGGEGYTF. The CDR3 coding sequence is TGTGCCAGCAGTTCCCTCCCCGGGGGGGAGGGCTACACCTTC. The rearrangement joins TRBV28 to TRBJ1-2, with D possibly TRBD1 on 5 matching bases. This CDR3 comprises 14 residues. Trimming took off 4 bases at V and 8 bases at J, with 17 bases between the two ends. Germline V CDR1 and CDR2: MDHEN, SYDVKM.

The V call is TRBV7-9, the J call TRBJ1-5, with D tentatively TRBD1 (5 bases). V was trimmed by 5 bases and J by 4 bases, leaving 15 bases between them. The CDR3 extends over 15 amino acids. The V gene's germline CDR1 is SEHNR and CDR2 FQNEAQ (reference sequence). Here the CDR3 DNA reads TGTGCCAGCAGCCCCCGCGGGGGAGGGAATCAGCCCCAGCATTTT. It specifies CASSPRGGGNQPQHF.

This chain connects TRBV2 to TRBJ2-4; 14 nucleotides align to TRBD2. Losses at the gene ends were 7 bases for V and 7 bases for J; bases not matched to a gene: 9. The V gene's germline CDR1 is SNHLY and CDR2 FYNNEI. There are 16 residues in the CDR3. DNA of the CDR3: TGTGCCAGCATGCCGGGACTAGCGGGAGTAATGAACATTCAGTACTTC. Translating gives CASMPGLAGVMNIQYF.